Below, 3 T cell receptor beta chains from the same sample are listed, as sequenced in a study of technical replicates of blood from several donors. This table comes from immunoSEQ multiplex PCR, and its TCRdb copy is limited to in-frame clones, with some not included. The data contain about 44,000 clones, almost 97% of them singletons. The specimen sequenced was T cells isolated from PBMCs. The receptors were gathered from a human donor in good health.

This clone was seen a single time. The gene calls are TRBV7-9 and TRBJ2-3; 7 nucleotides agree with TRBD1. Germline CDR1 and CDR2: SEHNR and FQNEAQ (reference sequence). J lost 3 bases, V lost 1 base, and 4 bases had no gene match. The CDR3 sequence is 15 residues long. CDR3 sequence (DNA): TGTGCCAGCAGCTTAGAAGGGGGCCCAACAGATACGCAGTATTTT. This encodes CASSLEGGPTDTQYF. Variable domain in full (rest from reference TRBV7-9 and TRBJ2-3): DTGVSQNPRHKITKRGQNVTFRCDPISEHNRLYWYRQTLGQGPEFLTYFQNEAQLEKSRLLSDRFSAERPKGSFSTLEIQRTEQGDSAMYLCASSLEGGPTDTQYFGPGTRLTVL.

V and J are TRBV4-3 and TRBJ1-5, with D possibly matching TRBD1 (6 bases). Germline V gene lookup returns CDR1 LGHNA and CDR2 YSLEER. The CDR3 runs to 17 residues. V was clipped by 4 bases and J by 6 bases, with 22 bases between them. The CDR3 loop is CASSRHWEGGDGQPQHF. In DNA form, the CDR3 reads TGCGCCAGCAGCCGACATTGGGAAGGGGGTGACGGTCAGCCCCAGCATTTT.

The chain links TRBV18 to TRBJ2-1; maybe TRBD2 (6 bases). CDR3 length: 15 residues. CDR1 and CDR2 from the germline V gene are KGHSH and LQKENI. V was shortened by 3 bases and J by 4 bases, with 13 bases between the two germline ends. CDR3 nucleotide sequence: TGTGCCAGCTCACCGGTGGGGGGAGGTTACAATGAGCAGTTCTTC. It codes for CASSPVGGGYNEQFF.